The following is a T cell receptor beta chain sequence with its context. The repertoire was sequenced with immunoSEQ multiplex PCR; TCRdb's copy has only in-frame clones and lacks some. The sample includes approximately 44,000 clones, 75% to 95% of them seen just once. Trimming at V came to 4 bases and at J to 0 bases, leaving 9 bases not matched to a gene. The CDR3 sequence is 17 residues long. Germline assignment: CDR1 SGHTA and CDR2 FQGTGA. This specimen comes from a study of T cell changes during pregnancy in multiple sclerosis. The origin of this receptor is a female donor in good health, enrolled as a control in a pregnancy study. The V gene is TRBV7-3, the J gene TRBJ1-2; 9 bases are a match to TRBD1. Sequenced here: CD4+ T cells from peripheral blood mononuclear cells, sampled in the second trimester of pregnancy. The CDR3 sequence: CASSSPGQGRPNYGYTF. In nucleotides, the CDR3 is TGTGCCAGCAGCTCTCCGGGACAGGGAAGGCCTAACTATGGCTACACCTTC.